This T cell receptor (beta chain) was identified during a study of T cells in Graves' hyperthyroidism and ophthalmopathy. CDR3 length: 14 amino acids. V lost 0 bases and J lost 4, with 12 bases in between. Germline CDR1 DFQATT, CDR2 SNEGSKA (reference sequence). This clonotype was recorded many times. Its antigen is not known. Study-wide results and caveats: Most clonotypes expanded in the thyroid (above 0.001) were also present in blood.

The investigators amplified TCR beta CDR3 regions from RNA transcripts. RT-PCR in the first round (using the HTBI primer set) targeted the TCR CDR3. TCRdb reprocessed the multiplex PCR reads with MiXCR, giving one entry per CDR3 protein. The table lists over 250,000 distinct CDR3 sequences, less than 30% of them singletons, with around 30% in the top ten. This sequence joins TRBV20-1 and TRBJ2-5; tentative D call: TRBD2 (5 bases). The sequencing sample was made of blood. This clonotype originated in a man aged 35 to 55 with Graves' hyperthyroidism that later progressed to Graves' ophthalmopathy. The DNA of the CDR3 is TGCAGTGCTAGAGATCCGGCTAGCCGAGAGACCCAGTACTTC. Protein: CSARDPASRETQYF.